These T cell receptor beta chains were read from a single sample in a study of T cells in Graves' hyperthyroidism and ophthalmopathy. Each CDR3 protein is one row after TCRdb ran MiXCR on the multiplex PCR reads. The table records 90,000 to 120,000 distinct CDR3 sequences, about a sixth of them present only once. The sample consisted of blood. Receptors originate from a woman aged 50 to 65 with Graves' hyperthyroidism. The CDR3 runs from the conserved cysteine through the conserved F or W. The D gene is left open where the match is weak. Part of the rows lack a size; the others show once, few, many or a class for expanded clones.

d_gene	j_gene	abundance	v_gene	CDR3aa	CDR3nt
TRBD1	TRBJ2-6	many	TRBV5-1	CASSLPPGTGGSGANVLTF	TGCGCCAGCAGCTTGCCCCCCGGGACAGGGGGCTCCGGGGCCAACGTCCTGACTTTC
.	TRBJ1-4	many	TRBV4-1	CASSHVPGRRTNEKLFF	TGCGCCAGCAGCCACGTCCCGGGACGGCGAACTAATGAAAAACTGTTTTTT
.	TRBJ2-5	many	TRBV28	CASRDRTETQYF	TGTGCCAGCAGAGACAGGACCGAGACCCAGTACTTC
.	TRBJ1-5	many	TRBV6-1	CASSYGDSNQPQHF	TGTGCCAGCAGTTACGGGGATAGCAATCAGCCCCAGCATTTT
.	TRBJ1-1	many	TRBV3-1	CASSQDRAIEAFF	TGTGCCAGCAGCCAAGACAGGGCAATTGAAGCTTTCTTT
TRBD2	TRBJ2-1	few	TRBV5-1	CASSLAGTGEQFF	TGCGCCAGCAGCTTAGCGGGAACGGGTGAGCAGTTCTTC
TRBD1	TRBJ1-5	.	TRBV6-1	CASRDRGLLRQSQHF	TGTGCCAGCAGGGACAGGGGTCTATTAAGGCAGTCCCAGCATTTT
TRBD1	TRBJ1-1	.	TRBV28	CASTGTVSAFF	TGTGCCAGCACCGGGACAGTGTCTGCTTTCTTT
TRBD2	TRBJ2-3	few	TRBV9	CASSTRVAGDVDTQYF	TGTGCCAGCAGCACTAGAGTAGCGGGGGACGTGGATACGCAGTATTTT
TRBD1	TRBJ2-2	.	TRBV2	CASSEQGAAGELFF	TGTGCCAGCAGTGAACAGGGGGCTGCCGGGGAGCTGTTTTTT
TRBD2	TRBJ2-5	many	TRBV11-2	CASSLGTSGRGMLETQYF	TGTGCCAGCAGCTTAGGGACTAGCGGGAGGGGTATGTTAGAGACCCAGTACTTC
.	TRBJ2-1	many	TRBV29-1	CSVVPFSSGNEQFF	TGCAGCGTTGTCCCGTTTTCGTCCGGGAATGAGCAGTTCTTC
TRBD1	TRBJ2-7	few	TRBV6-2/TRBV6-3	CASSGTEDYEQYF	TGTGCCAGCAGCGGGACAGAGGACTACGAGCAGTACTTC
TRBD1	TRBJ1-1	many	TRBV29-1	CSVGGGRHMNTEAFF	TGCAGCGTTGGAGGGGGCCGACACATGAACACTGAAGCTTTCTTT
.	TRBJ2-5	once	TRBV7-9	CASSLVSPGLQYF	TGTGCCAGCAGCTTAGTTTCCCCAGGGTTACAGTACTTC
TRBD2	TRBJ2-2	.	TRBV7-2	CASTTPGGTGELFF	TGTGCCAGCACAACCCCGGGAGGCACCGGGGAGCTGTTTTTT
.	TRBJ2-3	.	TRBV2	CASTRLKAETDTQYF	TGTGCCAGCACTAGGCTCAAGGCTGAGACAGATACGCAGTATTTT